The T cell receptor beta chain under discussion was sequenced for a study of T cell repertoires in cytomegalovirus infection. Study findings and constraints: The ex vivo response was dominated by HLA-C-restricted CMV-specific TCR beta clonotypes.

This CDR3 is built from 13 residues. The V gene lost 6 bases and the J gene lost 4 bases, with 11 bases spanning the gap. CDR1 is MGHRA and CDR2 is YSYEKL in the germline V gene. On this clonotype itself: The target antigen is unknown.

TCRdb re-derived calls from the reads in MiXCR, one entry per CDR3 protein. The sample holds 570,000 or so distinct CDR3 sequences, just under 40% seen once. Material: cultured PBMCs, obtained from culture after CMV antigen stimulation. This sequence was found in a human donor in good health (CMV status not recorded). Some clones in this sample may be carry-over from other donors' samples. The rearrangement joins TRBV4-1 to TRBJ2-3; D is unclear. As DNA, the CDR3 is TGCGCCAGCAGTCCGGAGTTGGCAGATACGCAGTATTTT. Translated: CASSPELADTQYF.